This T cell receptor beta chain was captured in a study of OX40 agonist ivuxolimab in advanced cancers. The overall study: Participants, 80% to 90% male, averaged roughly 59 years of age, ranging from about 23 to 79. Three patients had partial responses: one hepatocellular carcinoma, two cutaneous melanoma.

Study-level findings and limits: Expanded clones were, on average, more numerous in CD8+ T cells than in CD4+.

Blood sampling took place at baseline, cycle 4 day 1, and cycle 7 day 1. Note on this clone: What it recognizes is unknown.

Between the trimmed V and J ends, which lost 2 bases and 1 base, there was a span of 17 bases. The CDR3 consists of 17 residues. Germline CDR1 and CDR2: SGDLS and YYNGEE. Assay used: immunoSEQ multiplex PCR; TCRdb lists only in-frame clones, some missing. The sample lists fewer than 90,000 clones, roughly 85% occurring once. The sample here was CD4+ or CD8+ T cells sorted from blood, taken in a trial of the OX40 agonist ivuxolimab. The V and J genes are TRBV9 and TRBJ2-3; no clear D. This TCR was sampled from an adult with an advanced solid tumor such as melanoma, head and neck, liver or kidney cancer. The CDR3 region has the DNA TGTGCCAGCAGCGTTGGGTTCGAGATAAAGCGCACAGATACGCAGTATTTT. Translation: CASSVGFEIKRTDTQYF. Looking up the rest from reference TRBV9 and TRBJ2-3 gives the full variable domain: DSGVTQTPKHLITATGQRVTLRCSPRSGDLSVYWYQQSLDQGLQFLIQYYNGEERAKGNILERFSAQQFPDLHSELNLSSLELGDSALYFCASSVGFEIKRTDTQYFGPGTRLTVL.